This T cell receptor beta chain was recorded in a study of control samples from healthy donors and cancer patients. Assay: immunoSEQ multiplex PCR; the TCRdb copy retains only in-frame clones and omits some. The sample has 130,000 or so clones, 89% seen once. Trimming cost V 2 bases and J 4 bases; bases outside gene matches: 1. The CDR3 is 13 amino acids. The material sequenced was blood. The chain is built from TRBV12-3 or TRBV12-4 and TRBJ2-5; 7 bases fit TRBD1. The TCR was taken from a man aged 45-60 years in good health. This chain's CDR3 is CASSLRQGETQYF. The CDR3 coding sequence is TGTGCCAGCAGTTTAAGACAGGGAGAGACCCAGTACTTC.